Below, 21 T cell receptor beta chains from the same sample are listed, as sequenced in a study of cytomegalovirus exposure and HLA in healthy donors (dated by TCRdb to about 2017). The library was generated by the immunoSEQ multiplex PCR assay. A mixture of 60 forward primers for TCR Vbeta segments and 13 reverse primers for TCR Jbeta segments was used in the multiplex PCR. TCRdb stores this immuneACCESS table with in-frame sequences only. Part of the clones is absent; in the studies checked, under half of the shortfall reflects unresolved V genes, and no reason is known for the rest. The sample table shows tens of thousands of clones, and about nine tenths are seen once. 6.5% to 9.5% of the sample comes from the top ten. Sequenced sample: PBMCs. Receptor source: a woman aged 35 to 49 in good health and CMV-seropositive.

This clone appeared once. The V gene is TRBV28, the J gene TRBJ2-5; TRBD2 matches at 9 bases. TRBJ2-7 explains the end of the DNA better; the J call may be wrong. Germline CDR1 and CDR2: MDHEN and SYDVKM. This CDR3 region has 12 residues. CDR3 in amino acids: CATEGLAAEQYF. In DNA form, the CDR3 reads TGTGCCACCGAGGGACTAGCCGCCGAGCAGTACTTC.

The chain is built from TRBV15 and TRBJ1-3; a weak D match, TRBD1 (5 bases). The CDR3 contains 16 residues. Germline CDR1 is LNHNV and CDR2 is YYDKDF (reference sequence). V lost 5 bases and J lost 0, with 14 bases in between. CDR3 amino acids: CATSLAGGPSGNTIYF. CDR3 coding DNA: TGTGCCACCAGCCTGGCCGGGGGACCCTCTGGAAACACCATATATTTT.

V and J are TRBV5-6 and TRBJ2-1, with D perhaps matching TRBD1 (5 bases). Trimming took off 1 base at V and 1 base at J, with 9 bases between the two ends. The CDR3 length is 15 residues. Germline V lookup: CDR1 SGHDT, CDR2 YYEEEE. CDR3 nucleotides: TGTGCCAGCAGCTTGACCCCAGGGTCCTACAATGAGCAGTTCTTC. Its translation is CASSLTPGSYNEQFF.

This clone was seen once. The chain couples TRBV6-5 to TRBJ2-3, with 9 bases lining up with TRBD1. This CDR3 has 15 amino acids. V lost 0 bases and J lost 3; bases outside the gene matches: 1. CDR1 and CDR2 from the germline V gene are MNHEY and SVGAGI. CDR3 sequence (DNA): TGTGCCAGCAGTTACTCGGGGACAGGGACAGATACGCAGTATTTT. Residues: CASSYSGTGTDTQYF.

The chain combines TRBV11-2 with TRBJ2-4; tentatively, D is TRBD2 (6 bases). Trimming took off 7 bases at V and 7 bases at J, with 20 bases between the two ends. Germline assignment: CDR1 SGHAT and CDR2 FQNNGV. CDR3 length equals 15 residues. The CDR3 sequence: CASNLIPGLGNIQYF. CDR3 in DNA: TGTGCCAGCAACCTAATACCGGGACTGGGGAACATTCAGTACTTC.

The chain recombines TRBV19 with TRBJ1-4; 8 positions match TRBD1. V was clipped by 5 bases and J by 4 bases; unmatched bases: 9. Germline CDR1 and CDR2: LNHDA and SQIVND (reference sequence). This CDR3 is 16 amino acids long. The DNA for the CDR3 is TGTGCCAGTAGTGAGCTGCAGGGGGCCTTTAATGAAAAACTGTTTTTT. This encodes CASSELQGAFNEKLFF.

V gene TRBV27 combines with J gene TRBJ1-5; 7 nucleotides match TRBD1. CDR1 and CDR2 (germline): MNHEY, SMNVEV (reference sequence). V trimming: 1 base; J trimming: 3 bases; junction bases outside the gene matches: 9. This CDR3 contains 17 residues. CDR3 sequence (DNA): TGTGCCAGCAGTTTATTGGGAACAGGGGTTTCCAATCAGCCCCAGCATTTT. It translates to CASSLLGTGVSNQPQHF.

This chain uses TRBV28 with TRBJ2-4, with 8 bases lining up with TRBD2. The J segment lost 6 bases and the V segment lost 6 bases, leaving 10 bases of the junction unmatched. In germline, CDR1 is MDHEN, CDR2 SYDVKM. The CDR3 loop spans 15 amino acids. The CDR3 DNA sequence: TGTGCCAGCAGCGCTCGGGGGGGACGCGGAAACATTCAGTACTTC. Amino acids: CASSARGGRGNIQYF.

This chain uses TRBV7-2 with TRBJ2-5; 7 bases line up with TRBD2. CDR3 length equals 15 residues. Germline CDR1 reads SGHTA; CDR2 reads FQGNSA. Losses at the gene ends were 1 base for V and 5 bases for J; bases not matched to a gene: 7. The CDR3 loop reads CASSLVVGGYETQYF. CDR3 DNA sequence: TGTGCCAGCAGCTTAGTCGTCGGGGGGTACGAGACCCAGTACTTC.

This clone was counted a single time. The rearrangement uses TRBV5-1 and TRBJ1-2, with D perhaps TRBD1 (5 bases). Trimming stripped 0 bases from V and 11 bases from J, with 20 bases between. The CDR3 consists of 15 residues. Germline-derived CDR1 and CDR2 are SGHRS and YFSETQ. The CDR3 bases are TGCGCCAGCAGCTTGGGCTCCGGGACTAGGGCCCTTTACACCTTC. The encoded protein is CASSLGSGTRALYTF.

Here the CDR3 DNA reads TGTGCCAGCAGTTTGGGCGGGGCCGAGCAGTTCTTC. Amino acids: CASSLGGAEQFF. The chain has TRBV28 and TRBJ2-1, with a weak D call TRBD2 (6 bases). The ends were cut back, 3 bases at V and 10 bases at J, with 10 bases in the middle. The germline V gene encodes CDR1 MDHEN and CDR2 SYDVKM. The CDR3 has 12 residues.

In DNA, the CDR3 is TGTGCCAGTAGTATTCTAGCGGTCAATGAGCAGTTCTTC. Translation gives CASSILAVNEQFF. The J gene is TRBJ2-1, the V gene TRBV19, with 7 bases identical to TRBD2. This CDR3 region has 13 residues. Germline V CDR1 and CDR2: LNHDA, SQIVND (reference sequence). The junction had 2 bases not matched to a gene; V was cut back by 3 bases and J by 6 bases.

This clone occurred a few times. The chain carries TRBV2 and TRBJ2-1; 9 nucleotides align to TRBD2. The V gene's germline CDR1 is SNHLY and CDR2 FYNNEI. The CDR3 spans 19 residues. V gave up 6 bases and J gave up 5 bases; unmatched junction bases: 20. The CDR3 protein is CASSPTWAGGPIGNNEQFF. The CDR3 DNA reads as TGTGCCAGCAGCCCCACCTGGGCGGGAGGGCCGATTGGGAACAATGAGCAGTTCTTC.

The rearrangement joins TRBV6-6 to TRBJ2-1; D gene ambiguous. Germline-derived CDR1 and CDR2 are MNHNY and SVGAGI (reference sequence). V was cut by 0 bases and J by 5 bases, with 11 bases left in between. The CDR3 runs 15 residues. The CDR3 reads CASSYSNRVDNEQFF. CDR3 nucleotide sequence: TGTGCCAGCAGTTACTCGAACCGGGTCGACAATGAGCAGTTCTTC.

V gene TRBV6-1 combines with J gene TRBJ1-4; D perhaps matches TRBD1 (5 bases). The CDR3 runs to 14 residues. CDR1 MNHNS and CDR2 SASEGT come from the germline V gene. Trimming pared 8 bases from V and 8 bases from J, leaving 18 bases between. In nucleotides, the CDR3 is TGTGCCAGCTGTCGGGACTACAACGGGGAAAAACTGTTTTTT. Translating gives CASCRDYNGEKLFF.

Details on this clone: Sequence at one end of the junction differs from germline and may be a read error. The chain links TRBV7-9 to TRBJ1-6; TRBD1 aligns across 10 bases. Germline V gives CDR1 SEHNR, CDR2 FQNEAQ (reference sequence). CDR3 length equals 15 residues. As DNA, the CDR3 is TGTTCCAGCAGCTCCCCAAGGGACAGGGGCGGTCCCCTCCACTTT. Its translation is CSSSSPRDRGGPLHF. Full variable domain (missing parts from reference TRBV7-9 and TRBJ1-6): DTGVSQNPRHKITKRGQNVTFRCDPISEHNRLYWYRQTLGQGPEFLTYFQNEAQLEKSRLLSDRFSAERPKGSFSTLEIQRTEQGDSAMYLCSSSSPRDRGGPLHFGNGTRLTVT.

V gene TRBV18 combines with J gene TRBJ1-1; a weak D match, TRBD1 (6 bases). This CDR3 comprises 16 residues. Germline assignment: CDR1 KGHSH and CDR2 LQKENI. Trimming stripped 3 bases from V and 7 bases from J, with 21 bases between. The CDR3: CASSPDGGPFNGEAFF. The DNA of the CDR3 is TGTGCCAGCTCACCTGACGGGGGGCCCTTCAACGGTGAAGCTTTCTTT.

The rearrangement joins TRBV2 to TRBJ1-2; no reliable D call. The CDR3 sequence is 14 residues long. V was pared by 3 bases and J by 4 bases, with 12 bases between. Germline V gene lookup returns CDR1 SNHLY and CDR2 FYNNEI. CDR3 in amino acids: CASSESRSFYGYTF. CDR3 bases: TGTGCCAGCAGTGAGTCGAGGAGTTTCTATGGCTACACCTTC.

This chain uses TRBV9 with TRBJ2-7; 9 bases line up with TRBD1. After removal of 0 bases from V and 7 bases from J, the junction contained 11 bases not matched to a gene. There are 16 residues in the CDR3. Per the germline V gene, CDR1 is SGDLS and CDR2 is YYNGEE. The CDR3 DNA follows: TGTGCCAGCAGCGTAGAACCGGACAGGGGTTGGCGTGAGCAGTACTTC. It codes for CASSVEPDRGWREQYF.

The V call is TRBV15, the J call TRBJ1-3; D is unclear. The CDR3 has 12 amino acids. The V end lost 9 bases, the J end lost 7 bases, and 13 bases lay between the germline ends. Per the germline V gene, CDR1 is LNHNV and CDR2 is YYDKDF (reference sequence). The CDR3, as DNA: TGTGCCACGGGCGAGGGTAGGAACACCATATATTTT. Translation: CATGEGRNTIYF.

The rearrangement uses TRBV10-3 and TRBJ2-7; TRBD2 is a possible D gene (5 bases). The CDR3 is 13 amino acids. Germline V CDR1 and CDR2: ENHRY, SYGVKD. The V end was cut by 10 bases, the J end by 0 bases, with 13 bases between. The CDR3 region is CASRRRDSYEQYF. The CDR3 bases are TGTGCCAGCAGGAGGCGCGACTCCTACGAGCAGTACTTC.